The clone carrying this TCR beta chain turned up a few times. Its matching antigen is unknown. Cultured CD4+ T-cell DNA underwent Oncomine TCR Beta short-read sequencing. TCRdb re-called the PCR reads through MiXCR, storing one row per CDR3 protein. The sample includes about 18,000 distinct CDR3 sequences, about half seen only once; the top ten take 10% to 15%. This specimen comes from a study of vaccination and CD4 T cells after COVID-19. Treatment of the sample: roughly nine-day PBMC culture with coronavirus spike peptide pools or control peptides (ViraFEST assay). V lost 7 bases and J lost 0; bases outside the gene matches: 11. The germline CDR1 and CDR2 sequences are MNHEY and SMNVEV (reference sequence). CDR3 length: 16 amino acids.

Source material: CD4+ T cells from blood, cultured in vitro. This sequence joins TRBV27 and TRBJ1-1; 7 nucleotides match TRBD1. The receptor comes from a human donor who had recovered from COVID-19. CDR3 coding DNA: TGTGCCAGCACCCCCCAGTGGGACAGCTTGAACACTGAAGCTTTCTTT. Protein sequence: CASTPQWDSLNTEAFF.